A selection of T cell receptor beta chains follows, all from one sample in a study of chemoradiotherapy in HPV16-positive cancers. The repertoire was sequenced with immunoSEQ multiplex PCR; TCRdb's copy has only in-frame clones and lacks some. The repertoire holds about 15,000 clones, with 70% to 90% as singletons. Material: blood, obtained from a patient who underwent chemoradiotherapy. These receptors were obtained from a human donor with HPV-associated anogenital cancer. Each CDR3 is given with its conserved first and last residue. The order of the fields is clone size, J gene, D gene, V gene, CDR3 DNA, CDR3 protein. The D gene is left open where the match is weak. Clone size appears in some rows only: once, few, many, or a class for an expanded clone.

NA TRBJ2-4 NA TRBV28 TGTGCCAGCAGTTCGAGACGGGGGAGGAACATTCAGTACTTC CASSSRRGRNIQYF
NA TRBJ2-5 NA TRBV5-6 TGTGCCAGCAGCTCTACGGACTGGCAAGAGACCCAGTACTTC CASSSTDWQETQYF
NA TRBJ2-3 TRBD2 TRBV10-3 TGTGCCATCAGTGACGGAACTAGCGGAGCCACAGATACGCAGTATTTT CAISDGTSGATDTQYF
NA TRBJ2-3 NA TRBV2 TGTGCCAGCAGTGATCCGGGACGGTCCAGGGGTACGCAGTATTTT CASSDPGRSRGTQYF
NA TRBJ2-7 NA TRBV5-1 TGCGCCAGCAGCTTGGACTACGAGCAGTACTTC CASSLDYEQYF
NA TRBJ1-1 NA TRBV5-4 TGTGCCAGCAGCTCCCCTCAGGGAGGCACTGAAGCTTTCTTT CASSSPQGGTEAFF
once TRBJ2-7 NA TRBV5-1 TGCGCCAGCAGCCTAGGGACATTAGCCGGACTCTACGAGCAGTACTTC CASSLGTLAGLYEQYF
NA TRBJ1-1 NA TRBV2 TGTGCCAGCACACTCAGGGGCGGCACTGAAGCTTTCTTT CASTLRGGTEAFF
NA TRBJ1-4 TRBD1 TRBV28 TGTGCCAGCAGTTTCCTGGGACAGTATCGAAAAACTAATGAAAAACTGTTTTTT CASSFLGQYRKTNEKLFF
NA TRBJ1-2 NA TRBV7-2 TGTGCCAGCAGCTTCGGGACTGTCTATGGCTACACCTTC CASSFGTVYGYTF
NA TRBJ2-3 TRBD2 TRBV30 TGTGCCTGGAGGAGCGCTAGCGGGGGCAACCACCGCACAGATACGCAGTATTTT CAWRSASGGNHRTDTQYF
NA TRBJ1-5 NA TRBV21-1 TGTGCCAGCAGCTCTCGGGGCCGCAATCAGCCCCAGCATTTT CASSSRGRNQPQHF
NA TRBJ2-3 NA TRBV5-1 TGCGCCAGCAGCTGGTCAAGGTCTAGGGTGGTGGATACGCAGTATTTT CASSWSRSRVVDTQYF
NA TRBJ1-5 NA TRBV5-4 TGTGCCAGCAGCCGGGACAGCAATCAGCCCCAGCATTTT CASSRDSNQPQHF
NA TRBJ2-7 NA TRBV12-2 TGTGCAAGTCGCTTAGCTATTCCCTACGAGCAGTACTTC CASRLAIPYEQYF
few TRBJ2-5 NA TRBV28 TGTGCCAGCAGTCCGGGTCAAGAGACCCAGTACTTC CASSPGQETQYF
once TRBJ2-7 NA TRBV27 TGTGCCAGCAGTAAACGCGACGAGCAGTACTTC CASSKRDEQYF
NA TRBJ2-5 TRBD1 TRBV6-1 TGTGCCAGCAGTGAAACGACAGGGGGCCAAGAGACCCAGTACTTC CASSETTGGQETQYF
NA TRBJ1-2 NA TRBV4-1 TGCGCCAGCAGCCAAGACCCAGGGACTAACTATGGCTACACCTTC CASSQDPGTNYGYTF
NA TRBJ1-1 TRBD1 TRBV6-1 TGTGCCAGCAGTAACCTACAGGGGAGTAGTGAAGCTTTCTTT CASSNLQGSSEAFF
NA TRBJ2-1 TRBD1 TRBV7-9 TGTGCCAGCAGCCTCTCACAGGGGCCGAACAATGAGCAGTTCTTC CASSLSQGPNNEQFF
NA TRBJ1-3 NA TRBV7-7 TGTGCTAGCAGCTTAGAAGAGCCCAGAAACACCATATATTTT CASSLEEPRNTIYF
once TRBJ1-1 NA TRBV4-1 TGCGCCAGCAGCCAAATCTTTTCCTCGCGTTCTTCAGGCACTGAAGCTTTCTTT CASSQIFSSRSSGTEAFF
NA TRBJ1-2 NA TRBV30 TGTGCCTGGAGTGTACAGGGAGGCTATGGCTACACCTTC CAWSVQGGYGYTF
NA TRBJ2-1 NA TRBV7-2 TGTGCCAGCACCGCCGGGACACTGTACAATGAGCAGTTCTTC CASTAGTLYNEQFF
NA TRBJ2-3 NA TRBV29-1 TGCAGCGTTGACCGGGGGGCTAGATCGACAGATACGCAGTATTTT CSVDRGARSTDTQYF
NA TRBJ2-7 NA TRBV7-9 TGTGCCAGCAGCTTACCCAGGGCCCCCTACGAGCAGTACTTC CASSLPRAPYEQYF
NA TRBJ2-5 NA TRBV4-2 TGTGCCAGCAGCCAGGGGCTAGAGGGAGGGACCCAGTACTTC CASSQGLEGGTQYF
NA TRBJ1-3 NA TRBV5-5 TGTGCCAGCAGCTTGGTATCAGGAAACTTCCAAAACACCATATATTTT CASSLVSGNFQNTIYF
NA TRBJ2-7 TRBD2 TRBV27 TGTGCCAGCAGTTCCGGACTAGCCTACGAGCAGTACTTC CASSSGLAYEQYF
NA TRBJ2-1 NA TRBV27 TGTGCCAGCAGTTTTACGGGGGCCCGTGAGCAGTTCTTC CASSFTGAREQFF
NA TRBJ2-1 TRBD2 TRBV9 TGTGCCAGCAGCGTAGGTGGCGGGGGGGCGAGTGAGCAGTTCTTC CASSVGGGGASEQFF
NA TRBJ2-3 NA TRBV5-8 TGTGCCAGCAGCTTGAGCGCCCCGATAAGCACAGATACGCAGTATTTT CASSLSAPISTDTQYF
NA TRBJ2-5 NA TRBV9 TGTGCCAGCAGCGTAGACGGATTCAAGACCCAGTACTTC CASSVDGFKTQYF
NA TRBJ2-5 TRBD2 TRBV27 TGTGCCAGCAGCAAAGGGACTAGCGGGACCCAGTACTTC CASSKGTSGTQYF
NA TRBJ1-1 NA TRBV28 TGTGCCAGCAGTATACAGGTGTCTGAAGCTTTCTTT CASSIQVSEAFF
NA TRBJ1-3 NA TRBV6-5 TGTGCCAGCAGTTATGATTACACCATATATTTT CASSYDYTIYF
NA TRBJ1-2 TRBD1 TRBV5-1 TGCGCGGGCCTCCCAGGGACAGAAGCTAACTATGGCTACACCTTC CAGLPGTEANYGYTF
NA TRBJ2-7 NA TRBV6-6 TGTGCCAGCAGTCCATCTACCTACGAGCAGTACTTC CASSPSTYEQYF
NA TRBJ1-1 NA TRBV30 TGTGCCTGGAGTGTACAGGTGATCACTGAAGCTTTCTTT CAWSVQVITEAFF
NA TRBJ2-7 NA TRBV7-2 TGTGCCAGCAGCTCCTCGACAGGTCCCTACGAGCAGTACTTC CASSSSTGPYEQYF
NA TRBJ2-7 TRBD1 TRBV5-5 TGTGCCAGCAGCTTGGCCCAGGGGGCTTACGAGCAGTACTTC CASSLAQGAYEQYF
once TRBJ1-1 NA TRBV6-1 TGTGCCAGCAGTGAAGGAGGAAGGAACATGAACACTGAAGCTTTCTTT CASSEGGRNMNTEAFF
NA TRBJ1-4 NA TRBV5-4 TGTGCCAGCAGCTCCACCATGGACTCGGCTAATGAAAAACTGTTTTTT CASSSTMDSANEKLFF
NA TRBJ2-7 NA TRBV19 TGTGCCAGTAGCGCCAGGGGCGGCTCCTACGAGCAGTACTTC CASSARGGSYEQYF
NA TRBJ2-3 NA TRBV5-1 TGCGCCAGCGGGGGACTTTTAAGCACAGATACGCAGTATTTT CASGGLLSTDTQYF
few TRBJ1-1 NA TRBV5-6 TGTGCCAGCAGCTTGGCAGGAAACACTGAAGCTTTCTTT CASSLAGNTEAFF
NA TRBJ2-1 NA TRBV11-2 TGTGCCAGCAGCAATCTGAACGGTGAGCAGTTCTTC CASSNLNGEQFF
NA TRBJ1-2 NA TRBV7-6 TGTGCCAGCAGCTCGCTGGGGGGGCGGAACGGCTACACCTTC CASSSLGGRNGYTF